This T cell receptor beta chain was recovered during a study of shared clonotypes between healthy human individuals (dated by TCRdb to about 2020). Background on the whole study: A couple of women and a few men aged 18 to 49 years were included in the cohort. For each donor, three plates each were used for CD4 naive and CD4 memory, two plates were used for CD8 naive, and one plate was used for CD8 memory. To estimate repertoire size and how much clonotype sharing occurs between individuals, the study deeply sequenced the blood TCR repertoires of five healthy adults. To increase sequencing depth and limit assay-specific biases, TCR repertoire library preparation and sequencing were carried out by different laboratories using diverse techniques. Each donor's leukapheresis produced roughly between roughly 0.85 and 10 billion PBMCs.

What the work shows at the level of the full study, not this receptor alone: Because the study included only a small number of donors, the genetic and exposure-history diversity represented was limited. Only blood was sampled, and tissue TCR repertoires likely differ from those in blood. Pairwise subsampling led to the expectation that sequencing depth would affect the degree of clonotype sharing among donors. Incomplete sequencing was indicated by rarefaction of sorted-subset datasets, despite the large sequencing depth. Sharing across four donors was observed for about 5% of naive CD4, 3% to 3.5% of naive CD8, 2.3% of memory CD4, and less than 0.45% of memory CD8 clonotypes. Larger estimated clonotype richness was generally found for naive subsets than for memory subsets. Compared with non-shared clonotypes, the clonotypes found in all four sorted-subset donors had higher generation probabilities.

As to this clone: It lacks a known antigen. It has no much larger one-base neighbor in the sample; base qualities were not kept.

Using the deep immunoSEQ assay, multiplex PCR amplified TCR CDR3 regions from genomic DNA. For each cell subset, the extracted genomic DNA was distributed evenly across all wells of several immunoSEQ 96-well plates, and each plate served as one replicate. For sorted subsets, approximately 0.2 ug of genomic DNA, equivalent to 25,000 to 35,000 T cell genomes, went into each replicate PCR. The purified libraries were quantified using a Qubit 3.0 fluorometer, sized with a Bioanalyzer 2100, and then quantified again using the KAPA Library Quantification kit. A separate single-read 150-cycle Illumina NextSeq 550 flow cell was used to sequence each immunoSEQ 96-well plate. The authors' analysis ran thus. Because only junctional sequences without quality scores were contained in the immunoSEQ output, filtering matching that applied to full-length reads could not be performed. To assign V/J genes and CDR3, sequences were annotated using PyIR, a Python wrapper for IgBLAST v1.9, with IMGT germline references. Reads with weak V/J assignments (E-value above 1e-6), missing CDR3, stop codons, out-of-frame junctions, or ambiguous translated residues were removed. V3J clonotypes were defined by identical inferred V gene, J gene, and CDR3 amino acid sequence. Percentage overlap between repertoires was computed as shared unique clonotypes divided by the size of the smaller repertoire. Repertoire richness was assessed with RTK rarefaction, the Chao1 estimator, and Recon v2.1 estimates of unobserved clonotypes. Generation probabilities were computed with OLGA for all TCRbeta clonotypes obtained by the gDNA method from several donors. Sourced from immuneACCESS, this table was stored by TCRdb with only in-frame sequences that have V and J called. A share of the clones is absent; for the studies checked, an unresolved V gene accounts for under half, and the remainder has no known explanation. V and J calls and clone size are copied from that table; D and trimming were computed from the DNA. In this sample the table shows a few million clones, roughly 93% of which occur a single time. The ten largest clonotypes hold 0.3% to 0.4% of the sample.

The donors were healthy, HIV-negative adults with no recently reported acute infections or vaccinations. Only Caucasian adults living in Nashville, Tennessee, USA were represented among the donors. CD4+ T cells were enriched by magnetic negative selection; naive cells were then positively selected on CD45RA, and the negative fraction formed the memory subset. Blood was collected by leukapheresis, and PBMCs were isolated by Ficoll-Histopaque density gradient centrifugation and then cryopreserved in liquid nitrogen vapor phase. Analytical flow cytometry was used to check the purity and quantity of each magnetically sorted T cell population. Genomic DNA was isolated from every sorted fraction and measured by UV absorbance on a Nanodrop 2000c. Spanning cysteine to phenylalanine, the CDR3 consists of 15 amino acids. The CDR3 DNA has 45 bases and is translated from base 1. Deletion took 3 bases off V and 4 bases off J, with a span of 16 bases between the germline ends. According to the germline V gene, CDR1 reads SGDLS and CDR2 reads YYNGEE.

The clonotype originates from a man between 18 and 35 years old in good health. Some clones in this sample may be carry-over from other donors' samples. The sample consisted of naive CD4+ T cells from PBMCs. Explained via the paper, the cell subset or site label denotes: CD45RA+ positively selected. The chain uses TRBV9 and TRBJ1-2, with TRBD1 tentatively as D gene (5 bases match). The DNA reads TGTGCCAGCAGCGGCTCTCAGGGCCCTAGCTATGGCTACACCTTC. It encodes CASSGSQGPSYGYTF. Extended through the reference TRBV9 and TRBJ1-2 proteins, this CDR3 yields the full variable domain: DSGVTQTPKHLITATGQRVTLRCSPRSGDLSVYWYQQSLDQGLQFLIQYYNGEERAKGNILERFSAQQFPDLHSELNLSSLELGDSALYFCASSGSQGPSYGYTFGSGTRLTVV.